Below, one TCR beta chain is given with its context. Its antigen remains unknown. This entry comes from a study of T cell responses to AZD1222 COVID-19 vaccine. Study findings and constraints: The study reported that nearly half of spike-specific TCRs target unmutated variant regions. Regions 160-218 and 743-854 held dominance among vaccine-associated CD4 TCRs, which spanned spike. Among AZD1222 vaccinees, only six or seven were seropositive at baseline.

Trimming took off 5 bases at V and 0 bases at J, with 13 bases between the two ends. Germline CDR1 SGHAT, CDR2 FQNNGV. The CDR3 is 15 residues long. Libraries were prepared by immunoSEQ multiplex PCR; TCRdb keeps only in-frame clonotypes and omits some of them. The data hold approximately 150,000 clones, with roughly nine tenths observed a single time. The sequenced sample was peripheral blood, obtained 28 days after the second AZD1222 dose. This sequence joins TRBV11-2 and TRBJ1-2; no definite D call. The sequence was obtained from an adult who received the AZD1222 COVID-19 vaccine. This CDR3 is CASSAPRAANYGYTF. The CDR3 DNA sequence: TGTGCCAGCAGCGCGCCCCGGGCAGCTAACTATGGCTACACCTTC.